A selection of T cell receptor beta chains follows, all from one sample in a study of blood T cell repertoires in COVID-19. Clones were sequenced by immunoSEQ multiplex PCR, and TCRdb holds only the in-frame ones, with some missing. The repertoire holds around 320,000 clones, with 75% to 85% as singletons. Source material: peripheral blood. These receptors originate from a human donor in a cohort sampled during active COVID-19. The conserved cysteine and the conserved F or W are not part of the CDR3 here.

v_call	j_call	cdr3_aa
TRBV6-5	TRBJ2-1	ATPKLAGGPGEQF
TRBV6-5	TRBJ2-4	ASSLGLVGIQY
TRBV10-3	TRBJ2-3	AISVKRGGDADTQY
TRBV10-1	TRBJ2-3	ASSESLTDTQY
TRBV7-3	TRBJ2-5	ASSLLGGAQY
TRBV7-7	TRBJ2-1	ASSLVPGGTYEQF
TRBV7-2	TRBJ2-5	ASSFYLEETQY
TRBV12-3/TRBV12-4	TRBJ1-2	ASSRQGRYGYT
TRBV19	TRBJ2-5	ASRPAGGVTETQY
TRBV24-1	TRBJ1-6	ATRRDRVVLWCSPLH
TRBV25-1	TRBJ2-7	ASSEGGRSYEQY
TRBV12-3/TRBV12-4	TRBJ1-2	ASSSQGGGYT
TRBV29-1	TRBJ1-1	SVLRGGPEAF
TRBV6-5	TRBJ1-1	ASTTFTNTEAF
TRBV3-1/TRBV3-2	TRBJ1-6	ASSQGQFRSPLH
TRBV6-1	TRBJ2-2	ASSVGWAGVNTGELF
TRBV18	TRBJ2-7	ASSQGVQGYEQY